These 22 T cell receptor beta chains share one sample of origin, sequenced in a study of T cell repertoires in cytomegalovirus infection (dated by TCRdb to between 2018 and 2021). Per the publication, the treatment or condition label means: in vitro stimulation with specific CMV peptide epitopes to enrich CMV-specific T cells. Instrument used: Illumina HiSeq 1500. TCRdb's own reprocessing of the public reads used fastp at Q25 and MiXCR and kept productive beta chains. Rows with a matching CDR3 protein are joined into one entry that keeps the most common DNA and genes. Counted in this sample were approximately 310,000 distinct CDR3 sequences; 20% to 25% of them appeared once. The leading ten clones occupy approximately 12% of the sample. Their recognized antigens are unknown. Sequenced material: cultured PBMCs, taken from culture after CMV antigen stimulation. The receptors come from a human donor in good health (CMV status not recorded). Some clones in this sample may be carry-over from other donors' samples.

The chain links TRBV5-5 to TRBJ2-7; a weak D match, TRBD2 (5 bases). V shed 2 bases and J shed 6 bases, with 9 bases lying between them. The CDR3 is made up of 12 amino acids. The germline V gene encodes CDR1 SGHKS and CDR2 YYEKEE (reference sequence). For the CDR3, the DNA is TGTGCCAGCAGCTTCGGGGTACGCGAGCAGTACTTC. It encodes CASSFGVREQYF.

The chain couples TRBV2 to TRBJ2-2; the match to TRBD1 covers 9 bases. After removal of 6 bases from V and 7 bases from J, the junction contained 9 bases not matched to a gene. CDR3 length: 15 residues. Germline V gene data show CDR1 as SNHLY and CDR2 as FYNNEI. DNA for the CDR3: TGTGCCAGCAGCGTAGGGACAGGGTTGGTCGGGGAGCTGTTTTTT. It encodes CASSVGTGLVGELFF. Combining the CDR3 with reference TRBV2 and TRBJ2-2 gives the whole variable domain EPEVTQTPSHQVTQMGQEVILRCVPISNHLYFYWYRQILGQKVEFLVSFYNNEISEKSEIFDDQFSVERPDGSNFTLKIRSTKLEDSAMYFCASSVGTGLVGELFFGEGSRLTVL.

This clonotype was counted a few times. V and J are TRBV29-1 and TRBJ2-1; 7 nucleotides agree with TRBD2. The length of the CDR3 is 18 residues. Unmatched junction bases numbered 16, after V lost 0 bases and J lost 5 bases. The germline CDR1 and CDR2 sequences are SQVTM and ANQGSEA. The CDR3 loop reads CSVEDSGGRDWGNNEQFF. The CDR3 nucleotides read TGCAGCGTTGAAGATTCGGGGGGTCGGGACTGGGGGAACAATGAGCAGTTCTTC.

In regard to this clonotype: The conserved final phenylalanine or tryptophan is absent from the CDR3, which likely points to a read error. This chain connects TRBV5-6 to TRBJ1-2; no firm D call. The CDR3 spans 13 residues. Trimming took off 1 base at V and 4 bases at J, with 8 bases between the two ends. Germline CDR1 and CDR2: SGHDT and YYEEEE. CDR3 protein: CASSLLRGYGYTI. CDR3 nucleotide sequence: TGTGCCAGCAGCTTGCTTCGCGGCTATGGCTACACCATC.

The chain recombines TRBV20-1 with TRBJ2-3, with TRBD2 identical over 10 bases. The CDR3 covers 15 residues. Germline assignment: CDR1 DFQATT and CDR2 SNEGSKA (reference sequence). V trimming: 5 bases; J trimming: 5 bases; junction bases outside the gene matches: 10. Here the CDR3 reads CSASSGRALGDTQYF. CDR3 DNA: TGCAGTGCTTCGAGCGGGAGGGCCCTGGGAGATACGCAGTATTTT.

The chain employs TRBV18 and TRBJ2-1, with a possible D match to TRBD2 (6 bases). The germline V and J ends were trimmed by 0 bases and 5 bases, with 20 bases remaining between them. The CDR3 runs 18 residues. CDR1 KGHSH and CDR2 LQKENI come from the germline V gene. In DNA form, the CDR3 reads TGTGCCAGCTCACCACCCCCAACGGGGCTGGGGGGAGACAATGAGCAGTTCTTC. It yields the protein CASSPPPTGLGGDNEQFF.

The CDR3 reads CASSRADRPENEKLFF. The DNA of the CDR3 is TGCGCCAGCAGCCGCGCAGACAGGCCGGAGAATGAAAAACTGTTTTTT. The chain carries TRBV4-1 and TRBJ1-4; perhaps TRBD1 as D (6 bases). V was pared by 4 bases and J by 5 bases, with 17 bases between. CDR3 length: 16 amino acids. Germline CDR1 MGHRA, CDR2 YSYEKL.

The chain uses TRBV7-3 and TRBJ2-7; possibly TRBD2 for D (5 bases). Trimming pared 5 bases from V and 3 bases from J, leaving 14 bases between. The CDR3 totals 14 residues. Germline CDR1 and CDR2: SGHTA and FQGTGA. Here the CDR3 reads CASSSGWRSYEQYF. In nucleotides, the CDR3 is TGTGCCAGCAGCAGCGGTTGGCGAAGCTACGAGCAGTACTTC.

The rearrangement joins TRBV29-1 to TRBJ1-2; D is perhaps TRBD1 (5 bases). The CDR3 has 14 amino acids. V gave up 6 bases and J gave up 3 bases, with 17 bases separating them. The germline V gene encodes CDR1 SQVTM and CDR2 ANQGSEA. The CDR3 nucleotides are TGCAGCGTAAGAGCGCAGGGACGGGACTATGGCTACACCTTC. Protein: CSVRAQGRDYGYTF.

The V call is TRBV20-1, the J call TRBJ2-3; maybe TRBD1 (6 bases). Germline V lookup: CDR1 DFQATT, CDR2 SNEGSKA (reference sequence). The CDR3 is 13 residues long. Trimming stripped 2 bases from V and 3 bases from J, with 9 bases between. This CDR3 reads CSARQQGTDTQYF. CDR3 nucleotides: TGCAGTGCTAGACAACAGGGAACAGATACGCAGTATTTT.

The J gene is TRBJ2-3, the V gene TRBV4-1; 15 bases agree with TRBD2. The J segment lost 0 bases and the V segment lost 6 bases, leaving 10 bases of the junction unmatched. CDR3 length: 19 amino acids. Germline V gene lookup returns CDR1 MGHRA and CDR2 YSYEKL. CDR3 sequence reads: CASRAGGLAGGASTDTQYF. CDR3 DNA sequence: TGCGCCAGCAGAGCCGGAGGACTAGCGGGAGGGGCTAGCACAGATACGCAGTATTTT.

The sample holds many counts of this clonotype. V and J are TRBV7-4 and TRBJ2-7; possible D gene TRBD2, 6 bases. CDR3 length: 16 amino acids. Looked up from germline, CDR1 is SGHVT and CDR2 is SQSDAQ. V dropped 1 base and J dropped 0 bases, with 13 bases sitting between them. The DNA of the CDR3 is TGTGCCAGCAGCTTAGAGGCGGGGCGCCTCTCCTACGAGCAGTACGTC. Encoded protein: CASSLEAGRLSYEQYV.

J is TRBJ1-1 and V is TRBV14; D gene ambiguous. Germline CDR1 is SGHDN and CDR2 is FVKESK. The CDR3 loop spans 14 amino acids. V was pared by 1 base and J by 1 base, with 7 bases between. CDR3 loop: CASSQVSGNTEAFF. Written as DNA, the CDR3 is TGTGCCAGCAGCCAAGTCTCAGGGAACACTGAAGCTTTCTTT.

The chain carries TRBV28 and TRBJ2-7; no clear D gene. The V end lost 6 bases, the J end lost 4 bases, and 16 bases lay between the germline ends. Germline V lookup: CDR1 MDHEN, CDR2 SYDVKM. This CDR3 spans 14 amino acids. CDR3 region: CASRGLEIGYEQYF. CDR3 in DNA: TGTGCCAGCAGAGGTCTAGAAATCGGGTACGAGCAGTACTTC.

The chain employs TRBV27 and TRBJ2-1, with D perhaps TRBD2 (6 bases). The V gene lost 2 bases and the J gene lost 8 bases, with 19 bases spanning the gap. Germline V gene lookup returns CDR1 MNHEY and CDR2 SMNVEV (reference sequence). The CDR3 runs 16 residues. The CDR3: CASSLGSVFGSHEQFF. The CDR3, as DNA: TGTGCCAGCAGTTTAGGGTCCGTATTCGGGAGTCATGAGCAGTTCTTC.

The chain is built from TRBV19 and TRBJ2-7, with D possibly being TRBD1 (6 bases). V lost 6 bases, J lost 3 bases, and 15 bases lay in between. The CDR3 extends over 14 amino acids. From germline, CDR1 is LNHDA and CDR2 SQIVND (reference sequence). The CDR3: CASRDPGEGYEQYF. The CDR3 coding sequence is TGTGCCAGTAGGGATCCAGGGGAAGGCTACGAGCAGTACTTC.

V gene TRBV5-4 combines with J gene TRBJ2-7; D may be TRBD1 or TRBD2 (5 bases each). CDR1 is SGHNT, CDR2 YYREEE, per germline (reference sequence). The length of the CDR3 is 13 residues. V shed 4 bases and J shed 1 base, with 9 bases lying between them. Here the CDR3 reads CASSGGPSYEQYF. CDR3 sequence (DNA): TGTGCCAGCAGCGGGGGACCATCCTACGAGCAGTACTTC.

This chain joins TRBV11-2 and TRBJ2-3; a weak D match, TRBD1 (7 bases). The CDR3 loop spans 17 amino acids. Per germline, CDR1 SGHAT and CDR2 FQNNGV. The V gene lost 2 bases and the J gene lost 0 bases, with 15 bases spanning the gap. DNA of the CDR3: TGTGCCAGCAGCTTACTCCCAGGGGGACTTAGCACAGATACGCAGTATTTT. Translated: CASSLLPGGLSTDTQYF.

To note about this clonotype: At one boundary the junction diverges from the germline segment, which might be a read error. The chain carries TRBV7-6 and TRBJ2-1, with D perhaps given as TRBD1 or TRBD2 (5 bases each). The CDR3 covers 13 residues. Germline loops: CDR1 SGHVS, CDR2 FNYEAQ. For the CDR3, the DNA is TGTGCTAGCAGCTCTAACTGGGGGAATGAGCAGTTCTTC. It yields the protein CASSSNWGNEQFF.

There are many counts of this clonotype. The CDR3 DNA sequence: TGTGCCAGCAGCTCAATAGGCAATCAGCCCCAGCATTTT. Residues: CASSSIGNQPQHF. This rearrangement joins TRBV7-9 to TRBJ1-5; D is ambiguous. CDR1 is SEHNR and CDR2 is FQNEAQ in the germline V gene (reference sequence). This CDR3 has 13 residues. V shed 4 bases and J shed 2 bases, with 6 bases lying between them.

This clonotype appeared many times. V and J are TRBV12-3 or TRBV12-4 and TRBJ2-5, with a possible D match to TRBD2 (6 bases). The CDR3 has 15 residues. The ends were cut back, 6 bases at V and 5 bases at J, with 19 bases in the middle. CDR3 sequence (DNA): TGTGCCAGCAGCCCGGGACTCCAGAGGTGGGAGACCCAGTACTTC. As protein: CASSPGLQRWETQYF.

This chain links TRBV10-3 with TRBJ1-2; D perhaps matches TRBD1 (5 bases). Between the trimmed V and J ends, which lost 6 bases and 1 base, there was a span of 15 bases. Per germline, CDR1 ENHRY and CDR2 SYGVKD. This CDR3 is 15 amino acids long. The CDR3 nucleotides are TGTGCCATCAGGCCGATGGGGGGTCGTAACTATGGCTACACCTTC. This encodes CAIRPMGGRNYGYTF.